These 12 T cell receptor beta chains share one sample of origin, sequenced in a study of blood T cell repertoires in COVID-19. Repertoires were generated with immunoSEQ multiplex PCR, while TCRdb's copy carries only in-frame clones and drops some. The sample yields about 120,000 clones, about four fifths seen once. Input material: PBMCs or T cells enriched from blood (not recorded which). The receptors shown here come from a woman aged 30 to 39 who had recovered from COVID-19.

The CDR3 loop reads CASSFQGDDGYTF. Here the CDR3 DNA reads TGCGCCAGCAGCTTTCAGGGCGACGACGGCTACACCTTC. This rearrangement joins TRBV5-1 to TRBJ1-2; weak D call: TRBD1 (5 bases). Germline values: CDR1 SGHRS, CDR2 YFSETQ. This CDR3 is 13 amino acids long. The V gene lost 2 bases and the J gene lost 8 bases, with 13 bases spanning the gap.

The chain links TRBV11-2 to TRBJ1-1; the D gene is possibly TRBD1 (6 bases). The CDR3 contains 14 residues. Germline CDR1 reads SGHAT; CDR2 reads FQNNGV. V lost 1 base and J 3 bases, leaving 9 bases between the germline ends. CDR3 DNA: TGTGCCAGCAGCTTAGTTTCAGGGGACACTGAAGCTTTCTTT. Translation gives CASSLVSGDTEAFF.

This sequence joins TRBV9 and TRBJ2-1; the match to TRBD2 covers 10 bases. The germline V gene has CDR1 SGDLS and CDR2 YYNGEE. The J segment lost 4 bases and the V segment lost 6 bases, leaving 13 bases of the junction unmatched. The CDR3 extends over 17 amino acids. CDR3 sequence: CASNGDQASGSYNEQFF. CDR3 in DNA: TGTGCCAGCAATGGGGATCAGGCTAGCGGGAGTTACAATGAGCAGTTCTTC. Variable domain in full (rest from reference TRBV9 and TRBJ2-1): DSGVTQTPKHLITATGQRVTLRCSPRSGDLSVYWYQQSLDQGLQFLIQYYNGEERAKGNILERFSAQQFPDLHSELNLSSLELGDSALYFCASNGDQASGSYNEQFFGPGTRLTVL.

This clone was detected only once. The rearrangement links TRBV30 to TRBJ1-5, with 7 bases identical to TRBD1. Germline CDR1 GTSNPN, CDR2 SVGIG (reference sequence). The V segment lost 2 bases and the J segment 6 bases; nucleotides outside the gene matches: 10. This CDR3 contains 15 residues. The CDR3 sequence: CAWSIARGPAQPQHF. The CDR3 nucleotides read TGTGCCTGGAGTATCGCGAGGGGGCCTGCTCAGCCCCAGCATTTT.

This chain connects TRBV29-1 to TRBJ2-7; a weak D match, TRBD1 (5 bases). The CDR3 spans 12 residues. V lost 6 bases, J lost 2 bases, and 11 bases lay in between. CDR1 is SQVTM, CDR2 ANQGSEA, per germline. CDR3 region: CSVIQDTYEQYF. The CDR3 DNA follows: TGCAGCGTAATACAGGACACCTACGAGCAGTACTTC.

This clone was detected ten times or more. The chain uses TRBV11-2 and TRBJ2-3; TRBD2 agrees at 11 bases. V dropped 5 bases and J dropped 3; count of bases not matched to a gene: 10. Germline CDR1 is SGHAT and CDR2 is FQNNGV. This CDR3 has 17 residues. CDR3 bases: TGTGCCAGCAGCCCCACGCTTAGCGGGAGGGCGACAGATACGCAGTATTTT. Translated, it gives CASSPTLSGRATDTQYF.

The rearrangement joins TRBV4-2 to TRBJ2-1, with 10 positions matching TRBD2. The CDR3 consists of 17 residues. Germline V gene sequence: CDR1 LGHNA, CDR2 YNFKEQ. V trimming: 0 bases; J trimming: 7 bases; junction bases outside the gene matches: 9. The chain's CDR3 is CASSQDGETSGKNEQFF. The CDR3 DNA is TGTGCCAGCAGCCAAGATGGGGAAACTAGCGGGAAGAATGAGCAGTTCTTC.

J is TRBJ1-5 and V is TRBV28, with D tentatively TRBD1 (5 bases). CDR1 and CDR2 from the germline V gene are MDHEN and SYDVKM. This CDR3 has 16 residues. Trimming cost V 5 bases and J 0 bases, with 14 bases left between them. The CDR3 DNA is TGTGCCAGCAGTCCGGGACGGAGGGGTAGCAATCAGCCCCAGCATTTT. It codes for CASSPGRRGSNQPQHF. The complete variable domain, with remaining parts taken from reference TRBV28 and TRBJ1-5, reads DVKVTQSSRYLVKRTGEKVFLECVQDMDHENMFWYRQDPGLGLRLIYFSYDVKMKEKGDIPEGYSVSREKKERFSLILESASTNQTSMYLCASSPGRRGSNQPQHFGDGTRLSIL.

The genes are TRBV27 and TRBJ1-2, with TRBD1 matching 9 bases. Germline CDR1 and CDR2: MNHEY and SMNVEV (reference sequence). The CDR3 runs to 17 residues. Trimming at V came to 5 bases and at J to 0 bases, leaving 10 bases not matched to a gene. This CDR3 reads CASSHTGTGTSNYGYTF. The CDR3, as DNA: TGTGCCAGCAGTCACACCGGGACAGGGACCTCTAACTATGGCTACACCTTC.

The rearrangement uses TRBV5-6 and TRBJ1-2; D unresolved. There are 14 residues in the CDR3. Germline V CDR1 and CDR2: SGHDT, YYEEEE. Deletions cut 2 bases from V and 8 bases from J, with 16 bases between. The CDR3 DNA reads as TGTGCCAGCAGCTTTTCCCCACCGACGGAGGGCTACACCTTC. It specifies CASSFSPPTEGYTF.

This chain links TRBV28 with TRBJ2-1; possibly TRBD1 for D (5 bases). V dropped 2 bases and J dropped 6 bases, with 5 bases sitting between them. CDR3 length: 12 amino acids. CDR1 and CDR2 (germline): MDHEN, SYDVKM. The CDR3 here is CASSLRGNEQFF. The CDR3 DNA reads TGTGCCAGCAGTTTAAGGGGCAATGAGCAGTTCTTC.

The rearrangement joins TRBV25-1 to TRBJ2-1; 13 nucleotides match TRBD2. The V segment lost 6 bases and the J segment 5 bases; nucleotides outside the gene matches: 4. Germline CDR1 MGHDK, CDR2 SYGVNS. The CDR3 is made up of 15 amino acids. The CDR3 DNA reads TGTGCCAGCAGCCGGACTAGCGGGGGCCACAATGAGCAGTTCTTC. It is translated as CASSRTSGGHNEQFF.